These T cell receptor beta chains were read from a single sample in a study of siplizumab effects on memory and regulatory T cells. TCRdb keeps only in-frame clones here, not all; method: immunoSEQ multiplex PCR. This repertoire shows some 100,000 clones, about 95% found once; its top ten account for roughly 0.6%. Sequenced: Tregs sorted from blood. The origin of the receptors is a human donor in good health. CDR3s include the opening cysteine and the closing phenylalanine or tryptophan. D genes are given only for firm matches. A clone size is listed for some rows: how often the clone was seen (once, few, many), or a class if it is expanded.

TRBV19	.	TRBJ2-3	.	TGTGCCAGTAGCCCCACAGTGCGGCTGGGGGATACGCAGTATTTT	CASSPTVRLGDTQYF
TRBV5-5	.	TRBJ2-2	.	TGTGCCAGCAGCCCAGGGTTATGGAGCACCGGGGAGCTGTTTTTT	CASSPGLWSTGELFF
TRBV27	.	TRBJ2-3	.	TGTGCCAGCAGTTTATGGGGACTCCGCCGCACAGATACGCAGTATTTT	CASSLWGLRRTDTQYF
TRBV5-1	.	TRBJ1-1	.	TGCGCCAGCAGCTCCCCGGGGGTCATGAACACTGAAGCTTTCTTT	CASSSPGVMNTEAFF
TRBV5-1	.	TRBJ2-5	once	TGCGCCAGCAGCTTGGCCGAGGCGGGAACAGAGACCCAGTACTTC	CASSLAEAGTETQYF
TRBV18	TRBD2	TRBJ2-2	.	TGTGCCAGCTCAGTAGCGGGAGGCACCGGGGAGCTGTTTTTT	CASSVAGGTGELFF
TRBV11-2	TRBD2	TRBJ2-7	.	TGTGCCAGCAGCCACCGGACTAGCGGGAGGACGTCCTACGAGCAGTACTTC	CASSHRTSGRTSYEQYF
TRBV20-1	.	TRBJ1-2	.	TGCAGTGCTAGAACTACCCTTGGCTACACCTTC	CSARTTLGYTF
TRBV4-1	.	TRBJ1-2	.	TGCGCCAGCAGCCAGGTCTCACGTGGGGGCTACACCTTC	CASSQVSRGGYTF
TRBV6-4	.	TRBJ2-1	.	TGTGCCAGCAGTGTTCTGGGACCCCCGGGGGAGCAGTTCTTC	CASSVLGPPGEQFF
TRBV9	.	TRBJ1-2	.	TGTGCCAGCAGCCCAGGACAGCGGGGTGGCTACACCTTC	CASSPGQRGGYTF
TRBV5-4	.	TRBJ1-2	once	TGTGCCAGCAGCTCCGTGGGGGATGGCTACACCTTC	CASSSVGDGYTF
TRBV18	.	TRBJ2-2	.	TGTGCCAGCTCACCGCTAGCTGCGAACACCGGGGAGCTGTTTTTT	CASSPLAANTGELFF
TRBV28	.	TRBJ2-5	.	TGTGCCAGCAGTCCCCGGGGCGGGATAAGGGAGACCCAGTACTTC	CASSPRGGIRETQYF
TRBV7-9	TRBD1	TRBJ1-1	.	TGTGCCAGCAGCTTAGCGACAGGGGGAGGGGGAATTGAAGCTTTCTTT	CASSLATGGGGIEAFF
TRBV18	.	TRBJ1-1	.	TGTGCCAGCTCGGGAGGCTTGAACACTGAAGCTTTCTTT	CASSGGLNTEAFF
TRBV5-1	TRBD1	TRBJ2-4	.	TGCGCCAGCAGCTTGGCCGGGACAGATAGAAACCAAGCCAAAAACATTCAGTACTTC	CASSLAGTDRNQAKNIQYF
TRBV10-1	TRBD2	TRBJ2-2	.	TGCGCCAGCAGTGATTACGGGAGGGATGGAGCCGGGGAGCTGTTTTTT	CASSDYGRDGAGELFF
TRBV6-5	.	TRBJ1-5	few	TGTGCCAGCAGTTACGGACAGACCAATCAGCCCCAGCATTTT	CASSYGQTNQPQHF
TRBV6-5	.	TRBJ1-1	.	TGTGCCAGCAGTGAAAGGGCAGAAGCTTTCTTT	CASSERAEAFF
TRBV28	.	TRBJ2-5	few	TGTGCCAGCAGTTTCCCCTCCACCGGACAGCAAGAGACCCAGTACTTC	CASSFPSTGQQETQYF
TRBV5-1	TRBD2	TRBJ2-1	.	TGCGCCAGCAGCCCGTCAAGCGGGAGTTGGTACAATGAGCAGTTCTTC	CASSPSSGSWYNEQFF
TRBV28	.	TRBJ2-7	.	TGTGCCAGCAGTTACACAGGCCAGGGGTACTATTACGAGCAGTACTTC	CASSYTGQGYYYEQYF
TRBV29-1	.	TRBJ2-3	.	TGCAGCGTTGCAGGTCCGACGCAGTATTTT	CSVAGPTQYF
TRBV7-9	.	TRBJ2-7	.	TGTGCCAGCACCCTAGGGGCGGGCCCCTACGAGCAGTACTTC	CASTLGAGPYEQYF
TRBV7-3	TRBD1	TRBJ1-4	.	TGTGCCAGCAGCTTGGGACAGGGAGGGATTAATGAAAAACTGTTTTTT	CASSLGQGGINEKLFF
TRBV1	.	TRBJ2-1	few	TGCACCAGCAGCCAAGATTTTCCCCTAGCGGGACGGGCTTTGTTATGCAATGAGCAGTTCTTC	CTSSQDFPLAGRALLCNEQFF
TRBV10-3	.	TRBJ1-1	.	TGTGCCATCAGTGAATCGGACGGGACGGCGACTGAAGCTTTCTTT	CAISESDGTATEAFF
TRBV28	TRBD1	TRBJ1-2	.	TGTGCCAGCAGTTTTACAGGGGGCCGTCCACTTAACTATGGCTACACCTTC	CASSFTGGRPLNYGYTF
TRBV19	TRBD1	TRBJ1-2	once	TGTGCCAGTAGTATAAGGGGGACAGGGGACTATGGCTACACCTTC	CASSIRGTGDYGYTF
TRBV6-6	.	TRBJ1-1	.	TGTGCCAGCAGTTACTCGAAAAGGGGCTGGGCTTTCTTT	CASSYSKRGWAFF
TRBV16	.	TRBJ1-5	once	TGTGCCAGCAGCCAGGGCAGAAATCAGCCCCAGCATTTT	CASSQGRNQPQHF
TRBV28	.	TRBJ2-2	once	TGTGCCAGCAGTTTAAGGACCGGGGAGCTGTTTTTT	CASSLRTGELFF
TRBV11-3	TRBD2	TRBJ2-2	.	TGTGCCAGCAGCCTCCTAGCGGGAACGAACACCGGGGAGCTGTTTTTT	CASSLLAGTNTGELFF
TRBV11-3	.	TRBJ2-2	.	TGTGCCAGCCAAGAGGGGGCTAGCGGTACCGGGGAGCTGTTTTTT	CASQEGASGTGELFF
TRBV7-2	TRBD1	TRBJ1-1	.	TGTGCCAGCAGCTTAGCGGACAGGGGGGCATTCCTAGGCACTGAAGCTTTCTTT	CASSLADRGAFLGTEAFF
TRBV7-9	.	TRBJ2-6	.	TGTGCCAGCAGCTCGCTCAGGGCTGGGGCCAACGTCCTGACTTTC	CASSSLRAGANVLTF
TRBV19	.	TRBJ2-7	.	TGTGCCAGTAGTATAGATCGGATCCCCCCCGACGCCTACGAGCAGTACTTC	CASSIDRIPPDAYEQYF
TRBV28	.	TRBJ2-7	.	TGTGCCAGCAGTTTATGGTCGTCCGGGGTGAGGGAGCAGTACTTC	CASSLWSSGVREQYF
TRBV5-4	TRBD2	TRBJ2-1	.	TGTGCCAGCAGCTTGGCCAATCTAGCGGGAGGCTACAATGAGCAGTTCTTC	CASSLANLAGGYNEQFF
TRBV9	.	TRBJ2-7	.	TGTGCCAGCAGCGTCCGGGGCGATAGCTCCTACGAGCAGTACTTC	CASSVRGDSSYEQYF
TRBV14	.	TRBJ1-3	.	TGTGCCAGCAGCCAAGAAATTTTAGGGGGGTACTCTGGAAACACCATATATTTT	CASSQEILGGYSGNTIYF
TRBV2	.	TRBJ2-5	.	TGTGCCAGCAGCCTAGGGACCCCCCAAGAGACCCAGTACTTC	CASSLGTPQETQYF
TRBV18	.	TRBJ2-1	once	TGTGCCAGCTCAGCCGAGACGGCGAGCTCCTACAATGAGCAGTTCTTC	CASSAETASSYNEQFF
TRBV7-2	.	TRBJ2-7	.	TGTGCCAGCAGCAAGCGGACTGCAAGCTCCTACGAGCAGTACTTC	CASSKRTASSYEQYF
TRBV5-5	.	TRBJ2-2	once	TGTGCCAGCAGCCTCCTGTCGATCCTAGCGAACACCGGGGAGCTGTTTTTT	CASSLLSILANTGELFF
TRBV10-3	TRBD2	TRBJ2-1	.	TGTGCAACCCAAGCCCATGGGACTAAGGGCGGTGAGCAGTTCTTC	CATQAHGTKGGEQFF
TRBV25-1	.	TRBJ2-2	.	TGTGCCAGCAGTCCGGGACACCCGAACACCGGGGAGCTGTTTTTT	CASSPGHPNTGELFF
TRBV28	TRBD1	TRBJ2-7	.	TGTGCCAGCAGTGGAATGGGGACAGCCAACTACGAGCAGTACTTC	CASSGMGTANYEQYF
TRBV7-9	.	TRBJ1-3	few	TGTGCCAGCAGCTTAGCGGGGGGCGCTGGAAACACCATATATTTT	CASSLAGGAGNTIYF
TRBV4-1	.	TRBJ2-7	.	TGCGCCAGCAGCCCCCGGTCGTGGGACTCCTACGAGCAGTACTTC	CASSPRSWDSYEQYF
TRBV5-1	.	TRBJ2-1	.	TGCGCCAGCAGCATTAGCCTATCGAGGGGCAATGAGCAGTTCTTC	CASSISLSRGNEQFF
TRBV10-2	TRBD2	TRBJ2-1	.	TGCGCCAGCATAAAGGGTCGACTAGCGGTAAACAATGAGCAGTTCTTC	CASIKGRLAVNNEQFF
TRBV11-2	.	TRBJ2-1	once	TGTGCCAGCAGCTTAGGACAGACCTCCTACAATGAGCAGTTCTTC	CASSLGQTSYNEQFF
TRBV6-5	.	TRBJ1-5	.	TGTGCCAGCAGTTATTCAGAAGGGCGGCCCCAGCATTTT	CASSYSEGRPQHF
TRBV5-6	.	TRBJ2-5	.	TGTGCCAGCAAGGCGACAGGTCGAGAGACCCAGTACTTC	CASKATGRETQYF
TRBV28	.	TRBJ1-1	once	TGTGCCAGCAGTTCGAGGAGAGGAGCTTTCTTT	CASSSRRGAFF
TRBV28	.	TRBJ1-4	.	TGTGCCAGCAGCAGCCGGAGGGGGGTGAATGAAAAACTGTTTTTT	CASSSRRGVNEKLFF
TRBV5-5	.	TRBJ2-5	.	TGTGCCAGCAGCCCAGGGAGGGAGACCCAGTACTTC	CASSPGRETQYF
TRBV11-2	.	TRBJ1-2	.	TGTGCCAGCAGCTGGGGGGAAGGGATCGGCTACACCTTC	CASSWGEGIGYTF